This TCR beta chain is from a study of T cell repertoires in cytomegalovirus infection. For the study at large: It was recently identified HLA-C-restricted and well-studied HLA-B-restricted CMV epitopes that the study used. Public TCR beta signatures provided an indication of both CMV infection and a matching HLA type. Study-level results: CMV carriers with the relevant HLA were identified by cumulative public TCR beta family frequency. It was HLA-C-restricted CMV-specific TCR beta clonotypes that dominated the response ex vivo.

TCRdb reanalysed the reads using MiXCR and keeps one entry per CDR3 protein. The sample yields a few hundred thousand distinct CDR3 sequences, roughly 34% seen once. Germline lookup yields CDR1 MNHNY and CDR2 SVGAGI (reference sequence). The V end lost 10 bases, the J end lost 2 bases, and 12 bases lay between the germline ends. This CDR3 comprises 12 residues. This clonotype was seen only a few times. Its matching antigen is unknown. The origin of this receptor is a human donor in good health (CMV status not recorded). Some clones in this sample may be carry-over from other donors' samples. The gene calls are TRBV6-6 and TRBJ2-7, with D perhaps matching TRBD1 (5 bases). Specimen: cultured PBMCs, collected from culture after CMV antigen stimulation. The CDR3 DNA is TGTGCCACCCAAGTGACAGCCTACGAGCAGTACTTC. It is translated as CATQVTAYEQYF.